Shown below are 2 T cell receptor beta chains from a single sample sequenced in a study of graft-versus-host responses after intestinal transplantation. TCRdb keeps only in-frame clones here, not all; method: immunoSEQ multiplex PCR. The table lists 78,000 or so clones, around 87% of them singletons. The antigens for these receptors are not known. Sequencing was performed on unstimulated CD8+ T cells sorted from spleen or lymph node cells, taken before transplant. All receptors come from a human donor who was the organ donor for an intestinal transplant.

CDR3 loop: CASSRTGATNEKLFF. In nucleotides, the CDR3 is TGTGCCAGCAGCCGGACGGGGGCAACTAATGAAAAACTGTTTTTT. The J gene is TRBJ1-4, the V gene TRBV7-6; TRBD1 might be the D (5 bases). Germline CDR1 reads SGHVS; CDR2 reads FNYEAQ. V was clipped by 5 bases and J by 0 bases, with 10 bases between them. This CDR3 comprises 15 residues.

Here the CDR3 DNA reads TGTGCCAGTAGTATCGGCCCTGACGCCAGAAGTGAAGCTTTCTTT. This sequence encodes CASSIGPDARSEAFF. The gene calls are TRBV19 and TRBJ1-1; D is ambiguous. V lost 3 bases, J lost 7 bases, and 18 bases lay in between. The V gene's germline CDR1 is LNHDA and CDR2 SQIVND (reference sequence). The CDR3 sequence is 15 residues long.